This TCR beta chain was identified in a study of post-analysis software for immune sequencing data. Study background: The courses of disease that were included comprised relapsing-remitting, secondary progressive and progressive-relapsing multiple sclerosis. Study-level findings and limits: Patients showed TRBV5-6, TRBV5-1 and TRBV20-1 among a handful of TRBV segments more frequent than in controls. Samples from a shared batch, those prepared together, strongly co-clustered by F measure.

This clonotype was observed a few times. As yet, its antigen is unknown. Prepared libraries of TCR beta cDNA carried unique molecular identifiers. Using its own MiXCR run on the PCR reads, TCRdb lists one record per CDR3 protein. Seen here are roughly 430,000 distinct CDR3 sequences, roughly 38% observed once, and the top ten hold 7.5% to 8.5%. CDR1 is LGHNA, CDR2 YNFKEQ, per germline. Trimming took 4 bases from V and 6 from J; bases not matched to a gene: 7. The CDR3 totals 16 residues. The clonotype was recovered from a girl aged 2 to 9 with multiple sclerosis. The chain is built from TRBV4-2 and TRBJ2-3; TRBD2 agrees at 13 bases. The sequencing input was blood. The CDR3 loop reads CASSRRTSGRTDTQYF. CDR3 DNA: TGTGCCAGCAGCCGCAGGACTAGCGGGAGAACTGATACGCAGTATTTT.